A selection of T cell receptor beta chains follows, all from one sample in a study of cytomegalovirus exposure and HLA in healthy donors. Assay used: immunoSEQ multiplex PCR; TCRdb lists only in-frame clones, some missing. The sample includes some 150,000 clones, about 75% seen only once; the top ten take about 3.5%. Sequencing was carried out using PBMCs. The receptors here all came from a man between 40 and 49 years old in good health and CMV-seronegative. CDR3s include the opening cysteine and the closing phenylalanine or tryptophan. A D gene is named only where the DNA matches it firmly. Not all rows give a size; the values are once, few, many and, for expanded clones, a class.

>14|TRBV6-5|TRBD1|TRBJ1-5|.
TGTGCCAGCAGTCGACAGGGGTCCAATCAGCCCCAGCATTTT
CASSRQGSNQPQHF
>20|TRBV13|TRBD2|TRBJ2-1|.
TGTGCCAGCAGCCGTAAACCTCTAGCGGGGGGGCTAATATCTGGGAATGAGCAGTTCTTC
CASSRKPLAGGLISGNEQFF
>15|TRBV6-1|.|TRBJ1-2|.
TGTGCCAGCAGTGAAGGTCTCCCGGGATTCTATGGCTACACCTTC
CASSEGLPGFYGYTF
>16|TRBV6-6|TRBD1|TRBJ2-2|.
TGTGCCAGCAGTTACGCGGACAGGTTGGGCACCGGGGAGCTGTTTTTT
CASSYADRLGTGELFF
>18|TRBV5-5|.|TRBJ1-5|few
TGTGCCAGCAGCTTGGGTCTCAGGGCTCGAGATAGCAATCAGCCCCAGCATTTT
CASSLGLRARDSNQPQHF
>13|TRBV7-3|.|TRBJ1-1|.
TGTGCCAGCAGCTTAATCTGGAACACTGAAGCTTTCTTT
CASSLIWNTEAFF
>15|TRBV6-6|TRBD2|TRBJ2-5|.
TGTGCCAGCAGTTACCCGCCGGGGGGGCGAGAGACCCAGTACTTC
CASSYPPGGRETQYF
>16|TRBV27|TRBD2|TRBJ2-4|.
TGTGCCAGCAGTTCACTCACTAGCGGGGGGGCCAACATTCAGTACTTC
CASSSLTSGGANIQYF
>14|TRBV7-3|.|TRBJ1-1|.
TGTGCCAGCAGCTTAACGAAGGGAGAGACTGAAGCTTTCTTT
CASSLTKGETEAFF
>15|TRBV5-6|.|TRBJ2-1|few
TGTGCCAGCAGCTTGAACCAGGGGGGATACAATGAGCAGTTCTTC
CASSLNQGGYNEQFF
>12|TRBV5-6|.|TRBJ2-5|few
TGTGCCAGCAGCATCTCTCAGGAGACCCAGTACTTC
CASSISQETQYF
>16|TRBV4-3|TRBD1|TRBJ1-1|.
TGCGCCAGCAGCCAAGGCCTGGACAGGGGGCACACTGAAGCTTTCTTT
CASSQGLDRGHTEAFF
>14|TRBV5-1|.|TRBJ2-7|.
TGCGCCAGCAGCTCCACGGGTAGCTCCTACGAGCAGTACTTC
CASSSTGSSYEQYF
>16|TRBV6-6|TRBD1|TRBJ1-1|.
TGTGCCAGCAGTTACGGGACAGGGGGCCAAAACACTGAAGCTTTCTTT
CASSYGTGGQNTEAFF
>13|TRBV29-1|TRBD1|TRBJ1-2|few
TGCAGCGTTGGAGACAGGGAAGGCTATGGCTACACCTTC
CSVGDREGYGYTF
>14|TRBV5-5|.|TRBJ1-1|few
TGTGCCAGCAGCCTAACACAGGTGAACACTGAAGCTTTCTTT
CASSLTQVNTEAFF
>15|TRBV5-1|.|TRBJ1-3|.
TGCGCCAGCAGCTTGGTGCAGGGTTATGGAAACACCATATATTTT
CASSLVQGYGNTIYF
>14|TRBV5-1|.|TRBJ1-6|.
TGCGCCAGCAGCATGACAGGAGATAATTCACCCCTCCACTTT
CASSMTGDNSPLHF
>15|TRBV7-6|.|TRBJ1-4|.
TGTGCCAGCAGCTTATCGGGCAGGGGAAATGAAAAACTGTTTTTT
CASSLSGRGNEKLFF
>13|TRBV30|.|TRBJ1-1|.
TGTGCCTGGAGTGGACAGGTTGGGACTGAAGCTTTCTTT
CAWSGQVGTEAFF
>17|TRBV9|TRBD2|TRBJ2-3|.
TGTGCCAGCAGCGCCCTGGGACTAGCGGAGAATACAGATACGCAGTATTTT
CASSALGLAENTDTQYF
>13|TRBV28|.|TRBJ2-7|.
TGTGCCAGCAGTTTATTTGAGGCCTACGAGCAGTACTTC
CASSLFEAYEQYF
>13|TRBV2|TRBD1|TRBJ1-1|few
TGTGCCAGCTCGACAGGGTTGGGCACTGAAGCTTTCTTT
CASSTGLGTEAFF
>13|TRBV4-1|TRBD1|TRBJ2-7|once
TGCGCCAGCAGCCAAGGGGACAGCTACGAGCAGTACTTC
CASSQGDSYEQYF
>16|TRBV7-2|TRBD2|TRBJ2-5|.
TGTGCCAGCAGCTTAGTGTTCGGGGGGGCATTTGAGACCCAGTACTTC
CASSLVFGGAFETQYF
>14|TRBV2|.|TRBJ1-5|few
TGTGCCAGCAGTGATCAGGTCTTAGGACAGCCCCAGCATTTT
CASSDQVLGQPQHF
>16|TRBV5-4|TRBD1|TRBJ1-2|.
TGTGCCAGCAGCCCTGGGACAGGGCGGGCTAACTATGGCTACACCTTC
CASSPGTGRANYGYTF
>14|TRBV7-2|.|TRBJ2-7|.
TGTGCCAGCAGCCCGAGACAGGAATCCTACGAGCAGTACTTC
CASSPRQESYEQYF
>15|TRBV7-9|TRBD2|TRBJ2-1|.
TGTGCCAGCAGCTTAGCTAGCGGGGGGGGTTATGAGCAGTTCTTC
CASSLASGGGYEQFF
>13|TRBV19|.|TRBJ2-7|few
TGTGCCAGTAGTCCAGGACAACTCCACGAGCAGTACTTC
CASSPGQLHEQYF
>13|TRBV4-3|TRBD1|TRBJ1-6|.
TGCGCCAGCAGCCATCGGGACAGGGGAGTCCTCCACTTT
CASSHRDRGVLHF
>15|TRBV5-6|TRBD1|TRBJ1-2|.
TGTGCCAGCAGCTTCGGACAGGGGGGGCTGGATGGCTACACCTTC
CASSFGQGGLDGYTF
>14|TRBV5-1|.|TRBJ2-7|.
TGCGCCAGCAGCTTGACGACAGATCGCTACGAGCAGTACTTC
CASSLTTDRYEQYF
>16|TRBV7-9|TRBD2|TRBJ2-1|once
TGTGCCAGCAGCTTATCATTAGCGGGGGGCCGAAATGAGCAGTTCTTC
CASSLSLAGGRNEQFF
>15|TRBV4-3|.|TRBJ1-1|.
TGCGCCAGCAGCCATTCCAGTGGGGCGGCCACTGAAGCTTTCTTT
CASSHSSGAATEAFF
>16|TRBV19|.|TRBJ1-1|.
TGTGCCAGTAGTATAGGCCTCTCTAACGTGAACACTGAAGCTTTCTTT
CASSIGLSNVNTEAFF
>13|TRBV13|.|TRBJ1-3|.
TGTGCCAGCAGCGAGAGCTCTGGAAACACCATATATTTT
CASSESSGNTIYF
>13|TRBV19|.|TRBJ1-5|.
TGTGCCAGTAACACAGGTCTGGGGCAGCCCCAGCATTTT
CASNTGLGQPQHF
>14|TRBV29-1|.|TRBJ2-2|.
TGCAGCGTTGAGGCAGGGACGAACACCGGGGAGCTGTTTTTT
CSVEAGTNTGELFF
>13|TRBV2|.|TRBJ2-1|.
TGTGCCAGCAGGGCGGAGGGGATGGCTGAGCAGTTCTTC
CASRAEGMAEQFF
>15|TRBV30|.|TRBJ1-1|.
TGTGCCTGGGCCCCGGGGGGCAGAAAGAACACTGAAGCTTTCTTT
CAWAPGGRKNTEAFF
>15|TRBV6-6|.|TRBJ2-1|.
TGTGCCAGCAGCCCTCTGGGGGTCGGAGGGAATGAGCAGTTCTTC
CASSPLGVGGNEQFF
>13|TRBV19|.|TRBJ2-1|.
TGTGCCAGTAGCCTGGACAGTGACAATGAGCAGTTCTTC
CASSLDSDNEQFF
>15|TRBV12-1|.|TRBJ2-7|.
TGTGCCAGCAGTTATCAGGGAGCCGCAGGGGACGAGCAGTACTTC
CASSYQGAAGDEQYF